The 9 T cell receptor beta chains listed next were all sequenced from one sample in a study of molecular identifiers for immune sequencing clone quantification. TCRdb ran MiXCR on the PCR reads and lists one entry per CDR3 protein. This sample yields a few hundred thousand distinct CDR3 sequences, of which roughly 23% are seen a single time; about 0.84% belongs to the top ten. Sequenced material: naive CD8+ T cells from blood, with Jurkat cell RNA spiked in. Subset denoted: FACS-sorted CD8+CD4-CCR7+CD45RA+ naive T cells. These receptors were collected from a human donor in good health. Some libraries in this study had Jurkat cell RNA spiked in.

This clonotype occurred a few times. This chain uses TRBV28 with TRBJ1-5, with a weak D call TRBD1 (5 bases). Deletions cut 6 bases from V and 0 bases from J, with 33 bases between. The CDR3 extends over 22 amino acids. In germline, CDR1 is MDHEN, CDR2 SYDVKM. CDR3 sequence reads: CASSLRGVLELPDQHSNQPQHF. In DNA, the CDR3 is TGTGCCAGCAGCTTGAGGGGAGTTTTAGAACTCCCCGACCAGCATAGCAATCAGCCCCAGCATTTT.

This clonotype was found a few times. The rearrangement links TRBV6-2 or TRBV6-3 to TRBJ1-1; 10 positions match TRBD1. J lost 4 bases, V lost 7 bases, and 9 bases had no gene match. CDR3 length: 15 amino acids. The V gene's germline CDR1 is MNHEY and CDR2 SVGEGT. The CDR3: CASIPRQGAPTEAFF. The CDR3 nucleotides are TGTGCCAGCATCCCGAGACAGGGGGCTCCCACTGAAGCTTTCTTT.

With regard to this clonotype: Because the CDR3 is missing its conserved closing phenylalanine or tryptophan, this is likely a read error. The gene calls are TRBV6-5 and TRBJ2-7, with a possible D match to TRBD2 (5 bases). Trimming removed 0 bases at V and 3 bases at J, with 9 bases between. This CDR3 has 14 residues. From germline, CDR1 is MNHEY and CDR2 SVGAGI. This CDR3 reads CASSYSIGVYEQYL. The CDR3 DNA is TGTGCCAGCAGTTACTCGATCGGGGTCTACGAGCAGTACCTC.

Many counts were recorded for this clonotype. CDR3 nucleotides: TGTGCCAGCGGAAAGGACGGCGGCACAGATACGCAGTATTTT. Amino acid sequence: CASGKDGGTDTQYF. The rearrangement joins TRBV7-9 to TRBJ2-3; the D is unclear. The CDR3 spans 14 residues. Germline V lookup: CDR1 SEHNR, CDR2 FQNEAQ (reference sequence). V lost 8 bases and J 1 base, leaving 13 bases between the germline ends.

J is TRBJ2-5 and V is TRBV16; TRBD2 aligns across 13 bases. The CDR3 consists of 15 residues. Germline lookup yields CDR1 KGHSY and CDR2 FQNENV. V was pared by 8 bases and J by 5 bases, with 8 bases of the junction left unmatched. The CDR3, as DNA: TGTGCCAGCTTGAGGACTAGCGGGAGTATCGAGACCCAGTACTTC. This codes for CASLRTSGSIETQYF.

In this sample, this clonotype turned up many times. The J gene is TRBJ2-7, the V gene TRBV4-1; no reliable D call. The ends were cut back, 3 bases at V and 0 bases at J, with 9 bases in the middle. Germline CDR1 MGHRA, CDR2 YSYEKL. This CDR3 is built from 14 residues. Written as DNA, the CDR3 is TGCGCCAGCAGCCACCGAGACCCCTCCTACGAGCAGTACTTC. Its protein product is CASSHRDPSYEQYF.

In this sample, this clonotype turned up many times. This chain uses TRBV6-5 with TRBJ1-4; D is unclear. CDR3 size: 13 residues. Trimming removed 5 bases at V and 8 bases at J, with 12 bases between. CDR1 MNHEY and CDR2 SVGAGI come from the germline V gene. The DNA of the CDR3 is TGTGCCAGCAGTCTTCGGTATAGCGAAAAACTGTTTTTT. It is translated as CASSLRYSEKLFF.

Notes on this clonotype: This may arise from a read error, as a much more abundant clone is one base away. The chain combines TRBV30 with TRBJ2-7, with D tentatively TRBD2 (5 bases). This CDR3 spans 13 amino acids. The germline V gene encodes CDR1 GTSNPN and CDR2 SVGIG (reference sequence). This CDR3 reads CAWSVEDDYGQYF. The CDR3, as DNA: TGTGCCTGGAGTGTTGAGGACGACTACGGGCAGTACTTC.

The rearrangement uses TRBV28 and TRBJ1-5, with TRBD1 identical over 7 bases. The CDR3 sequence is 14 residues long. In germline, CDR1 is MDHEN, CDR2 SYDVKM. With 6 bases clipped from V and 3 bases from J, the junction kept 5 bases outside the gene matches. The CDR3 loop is CASSGTALNQPQHF. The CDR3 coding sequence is TGTGCCAGCAGCGGGACAGCACTCAATCAGCCCCAGCATTTT.